This TCR beta chain is drawn from a study of cytomegalovirus exposure and HLA in healthy donors. Regarding the study as a whole: TCR beta V- and J-gene trimming, according to a later analysis, was linked to a missense DCLRE1C variant.

As to this clone: What it binds is unknown.

Deletions cut 5 bases from V and 0 bases from J, with 5 bases between. Germline V gene lookup returns CDR1 LNHDA and CDR2 SQIVND (reference sequence). This CDR3 has 14 residues. The PCR made use of 60 Vbeta and 13 Jbeta primers. Sequencing used immunoSEQ multiplex PCR; TCRdb keeps in-frame clones, though not all of them. The data show tens of thousands of clones, approximately 72% seen once. The chain carries TRBV19 and TRBJ2-6; D remains ambiguous. Input material: PBMCs. The clonotype originates from a man younger than 45 in good health and CMV-seropositive. The CDR3 bases are TGTGCCAGTAGTTGGCTCTCTGGGGCCAACGTCCTGACTTTC. Its translation is CASSWLSGANVLTF.